This T cell receptor beta chain emerged from a study of blood T cell repertoires in COVID-19. About the study: Researchers got acute and convalescent COVID-19 samples from the United States, Italy and Spain.

Authors' analysis steps: Cell counts per sample came from amplifying reference gene primers. The data were produced by immunoSEQ multiplex PCR, yet TCRdb's version contains in-frame clones alone and is incomplete. V, J and clone size are taken as reported in that table, and D and trimming were inferred from the DNA itself. The sample holds approximately 360,000 clones; about 87% are singletons and the top ten take 1.9%. Trimming shortened V by 5 bases and J by 10 bases, and 21 bases separated the two germline ends. The CDR3 consists of 16 residues. Germline V lookup: CDR1 MNHEY, CDR2 SMNVEV (reference sequence). This study enrolled people aged 18 to 89 from about two dozen US geographic areas.

This chain connects TRBV27 to TRBJ1-6, with D perhaps matching TRBD1 (6 bases). Sequenced sample: PBMCs or T cells enriched from blood (not recorded which). This receptor was identified in a man aged 40-55 years in a cohort exposed to, infected with or recovered from COVID-19 (not recorded which). The CDR3 loop is CASSRGTNRERSPLHF. The CDR3 DNA follows: TGTGCCAGCAGTCGAGGAACTAACAGGGAAAGGTCACCCCTCCACTTT.